One and the same sample provided the 10 T cell receptor beta chains below, sequenced in a study of graft-versus-host responses after intestinal transplantation. The antigens of these receptors remain unknown. Using immunoSEQ multiplex PCR, the repertoire was profiled, and TCRdb retains in-frame clones only, with some absent. The table lists roughly 110,000 clones, roughly 86% of them singletons. This material consisted of unstimulated CD4+ T cells sorted from spleen or lymph node cells, taken before transplant. These receptors all come from a human donor who was the organ donor for an intestinal transplant.

The chain joins TRBV20-1 to TRBJ2-7; 7 bases are shared with TRBD2. Trimming took 6 bases from V and 5 from J; bases not matched to a gene: 4. Looked up from germline, CDR1 is DFQATT and CDR2 is SNEGSKA (reference sequence). This CDR3 has 11 residues. CDR3 coding DNA: TGCAGTGCCCCACGGGGGGACGAGCAGTACTTC. This sequence encodes CSAPRGDEQYF.

Comments on this clone: Sequence at one end of the junction differs from germline and may be a read error. V is TRBV7-9 and J is TRBJ2-3; the D gene is possibly TRBD2 (5 bases). This CDR3 spans 15 amino acids. Germline CDR1 is SEHNR and CDR2 is FQNEAQ (reference sequence). The CDR3 region is CASSLGSGSTDTQYF. CDR3 bases: TGTGCCAGCAGTTTAGGATCGGGAAGCACAGATACGCAGTATTTT.

This clone was seen only once. The chain combines TRBV27 with TRBJ2-1; 8 bases match TRBD1. Trimming cost V 5 bases and J 0 bases; bases outside gene matches: 3. The CDR3 totals 15 residues. Germline V gene sequence: CDR1 MNHEY, CDR2 SMNVEV (reference sequence). CDR3 bases: TGTGCCAGCAGTCCCAGGGGGCTCTCCTACAATGAGCAGTTCTTC. Its protein product is CASSPRGLSYNEQFF.

This clone has just a few counts. The sample carries other DNA sequences with the same CDR3. This chain connects TRBV9 to TRBJ1-3; D may be TRBD1 (5 bases). Germline CDR1 is SGDLS and CDR2 is YYNGEE. The CDR3 sequence is 13 residues long. V was trimmed by 0 bases and J by 4 bases, leaving 5 bases between them. This CDR3 reads CASSVGTGNTIYF. The CDR3 DNA reads TGTGCCAGCAGCGTAGGGACAGGAAACACCATATATTTT.

The chain recombines TRBV5-1 with TRBJ2-2; TRBD2 aligns across 8 bases. Germline V gene data show CDR1 as SGHRS and CDR2 as YFSETQ. Losses at the gene ends were 0 bases for V and 2 bases for J; bases not matched to a gene: 3. CDR3 length: 16 amino acids. CDR3 residues: CASSLGLAGNTGELFF. The CDR3 DNA is TGCGCCAGCAGCTTGGGGCTAGCGGGCAACACCGGGGAGCTGTTTTTT.

This chain joins TRBV27 and TRBJ1-5; tentative D call: TRBD1 (6 bases). V gave up 6 bases and J gave up 0 bases, with 12 bases separating them. Germline-derived CDR1 and CDR2 are MNHEY and SMNVEV (reference sequence). The CDR3 runs 15 residues. The CDR3 here is CASRFRGSSNQPQHF. The CDR3 DNA reads as TGTGCCAGCAGGTTCAGGGGAAGTAGCAATCAGCCCCAGCATTTT.

The chain's CDR3 is CASAFRGDTEAFF. The CDR3 nucleotides read TGTGCCAGCGCATTCAGGGGGGACACTGAAGCTTTCTTT. This rearrangement joins TRBV2 to TRBJ1-1; 7 positions match TRBD1. Trimming removed 8 bases from V and 3 bases from J; junction bases left unmatched: 6. The CDR3 contains 13 residues. Germline CDR1 is SNHLY and CDR2 is FYNNEI.

The chain recombines TRBV11-3 with TRBJ1-1; the D is unclear. The germline V gene encodes CDR1 SGHNT and CDR2 YENEEA. The CDR3 is made up of 13 amino acids. Trimming left V 2 bases short and J 2 bases short, with 6 bases between. CDR3 in amino acids: CASSLKGNTEAFF. CDR3 coding DNA: TGTGCCAGCAGCTTAAAGGGTAACACTGAAGCTTTCTTT.

This chain joins TRBV5-5 and TRBJ1-6, with D possibly TRBD1 on 5 matching bases. The CDR3 runs 15 residues. V was trimmed by 0 bases and J by 7 bases, leaving 11 bases between them. Germline V gene data show CDR1 as SGHKS and CDR2 as YYEKEE (reference sequence). The CDR3 DNA is TGTGCCAGCAGCTTGGAAAGGGGATCCAATTCACCCCTCCACTTT. Amino acid sequence: CASSLERGSNSPLHF.

This clone was counted only a few times. The gene calls are TRBV7-2 and TRBJ2-4, with D possibly being TRBD1 or TRBD2 (6 bases each). The CDR3 totals 14 residues. V gave up 1 base and J gave up 6 bases, with 10 bases separating them. Germline values: CDR1 SGHTA, CDR2 FQGNSA. CDR3 protein: CASSLGGAVNIQYF. In DNA, the CDR3 is TGTGCCAGCAGCTTAGGGGGGGCCGTAAACATTCAGTACTTC.